This T cell receptor beta chain came from a study of blood T cell repertoires in COVID-19. Only in-frame clones appear in the TCRdb table, and some are missing; sequencing was by immunoSEQ multiplex PCR. The profile covers some 260,000 clones, with nearly 90% appearing a single time and 0.65% to 0.8% taken by the ten largest. The trim removed 6 bases at V and 4 bases at J, leaving 6 bases unmatched. The CDR3 consists of 14 residues. Germline loops: CDR1 LNHDA, CDR2 SQIVND (reference sequence). This sequence was found in a human donor in a cohort sampled during active COVID-19. The gene calls are TRBV19 and TRBJ1-3; 7 positions agree with TRBD1. The sample taken for sequencing was peripheral blood. CDR3 nucleotides: TGTGCCAGTAGGCCGGACAGGTCGGGAAACACCATATATTTT. Translation: CASRPDRSGNTIYF. Supplemented by reference TRBV19 and TRBJ1-3, the full variable domain reads DGGITQSPKYLFRKEGQNVTLSCEQNLNHDAMYWYRQDPGQGLRLIYYSQIVNDFQKGDIAEGYSVSREKKESFPLTVTSAQKNPTAFYLCASRPDRSGNTIYFGEGSWLTVV.